This T cell receptor beta chain was retrieved from a study of identical twins. A single record per CDR3 protein comes from TCRdb applying MiXCR to the 5' RACE reads. The table lists fewer than 350,000 distinct CDR3 sequences, around 8.8% of them singletons. This clonotype has more than one count but fewer than ten. The sample was also reused in another study, on yellow fever vaccine responses in identical twins.

Material for sequencing was memory (CD45RO+) T cells sorted from blood. This TCR was recovered from a woman under 30 in good health.

CDR3 nucleotide sequence: TGTGCCAGCAAAGTGGGCGGGACACGGTGGGAGACCCAGTACTTC. As protein: CASKVGGTRWETQYF. The rearrangement joins TRBV2 to TRBJ2-5; D possibly matches TRBD1 or TRBD2 (6 bases each). The germline CDR1 and CDR2 sequences are SNHLY and FYNNEI. CDR3 length equals 15 residues. Trimming removed 7 bases from V and 5 bases from J, with 20 bases in between.